A single sample gave rise to the 6 T cell receptor beta chains below, sequenced in a study of blood T cell repertoires in COVID-19. Assay: immunoSEQ multiplex PCR; the TCRdb copy retains only in-frame clones and omits some. The sample lists roughly 230,000 clones, 65% to 85% occurring once. The source material was peripheral blood. Receptors were obtained from a man in his fifties with active or convalescent COVID-19.

The chain carries TRBV7-3 and TRBJ2-7, with D tentatively TRBD1 (6 bases). This CDR3 is built from 14 residues. CDR1 is SGHTA and CDR2 is FQGTGA in the germline V gene. The CDR3 protein is CAVDRGQSPYEQYF. CDR3 nucleotides: TGTGCGGTAGATCGAGGACAGAGTCCGTACGAGCAGTACTTC. Supplemented by reference TRBV7-3 and TRBJ2-7, the full variable domain reads GAGVSQTPSNKVTEKGKYVELRCDPISGHTALYWYRQSLGQGPEFLIYFQGTGAADDSGLPNDRFFAVRPEGSVSTLKIQRTERGDSAVYLCAVDRGQSPYEQYFGPGTRLTVT.

This clone came up a few times. V usage is TRBV7-9 and J usage is TRBJ1-4, with D unresolved. V gave up 6 bases and J gave up 8 bases, with 10 bases separating them. CDR3 length: 12 amino acids. CDR1 and CDR2 (germline): SEHNR, FQNEAQ (reference sequence). In nucleotides, the CDR3 is TGTGCCAGCAGTTACTTAGAGGAAAAACTGTTTTTT. Its protein product is CASSYLEEKLFF.

The V call is TRBV7-2, the J call TRBJ2-5, with 8 bases lining up with TRBD2. Germline V gene data show CDR1 as SGHTA and CDR2 as FQGNSA. CDR3 size: 15 residues. V was clipped by 5 bases and J by 4 bases; unmatched bases: 9. The CDR3 reads CASSPEGLGAETQYF. In DNA form, the CDR3 reads TGTGCCAGCAGCCCCGAGGGACTAGGCGCAGAGACCCAGTACTTC.

In regard to this clone: The sample has other DNA sequences that encode this CDR3 too. J is TRBJ2-7 and V is TRBV18; 7 bases match TRBD2. V lost 2 bases, J lost 0 bases, and 4 bases stayed unmatched. Per germline, CDR1 KGHSH and CDR2 LQKENI. This CDR3 region has 15 residues. The CDR3 protein is CASSPRAGSSYEQYF. CDR3 DNA: TGTGCCAGCTCACCAAGAGCGGGGAGCTCCTACGAGCAGTACTTC.

This rearrangement joins TRBV6-1 to TRBJ2-3; 9 nucleotides line up with TRBD1. The CDR3 totals 16 residues. Trimming at V came to 4 bases and at J to 2 bases, leaving 7 bases not matched to a gene. CDR1 is MNHNS and CDR2 is SASEGT in the germline V gene. The CDR3 DNA sequence: TGTGCCAGCAGTGCAGGGACAGGGTGGAACACAGATACGCAGTATTTT. Its protein is CASSAGTGWNTDTQYF.

This clone was detected once. The J gene is TRBJ1-5, the V gene TRBV3-1 (or the pseudogene TRBV3-2), with D perhaps TRBD1 (6 bases). In germline, CDR1 is LGHDT, CDR2 YNNKEL (reference sequence). There are 15 residues in the CDR3. V was cut by 4 bases and J by 8 bases, with 18 bases left in between. The CDR3 sequence is CASSPTGSLGEPQHF. The CDR3 nucleotides are TGTGCCAGCAGCCCCACAGGGAGCCTAGGCGAGCCCCAGCATTTT.